This entry features one T cell receptor beta chain sequence. Germline-derived CDR1 and CDR2 are SEHNR and FQNEAQ (reference sequence). The length of the CDR3 is 14 residues. Trimming cost V 2 bases and J 8 bases; bases outside gene matches: 2. This record belongs to a study of blood T cell repertoires in COVID-19. As for the study in general: Acute and convalescent COVID-19 samples came from the United States, Italy and Spain. T cells, B-cell-depleted T cells, or PBMCs provided the cDNA or gDNA that served as material.

As processed by the authors: Reference gene primers were amplified, and this amplification served to estimate nucleated cell counts. The protocol was immunoSEQ multiplex PCR, while the TCRdb copy is restricted to in-frame clones and leaves out a portion. The V and J calls and the clone size are those of that table, but D and trimming were determined from the DNA. This table has 40,000 to 50,000 clones, 89% appearing once. What was sequenced was peripheral blood. The source of this sequence is a human donor in a cohort sampled during active COVID-19. V and J are TRBV7-9 and TRBJ2-3, with TRBD2 identical over 12 bases. The CDR3 protein is CASSLLAGGPTQYF. CDR3 in DNA: TGTGCCAGCAGCTTACTAGCGGGAGGGCCTACGCAGTATTTT. The full variable domain, its missing parts supplied by reference TRBV7-9 and TRBJ2-3, is DTGVSQNPRHKITKRGQNVTFRCDPISEHNRLYWYRQTLGQGPEFLTYFQNEAQLEKSRLLSDRFSAERPKGSFSTLEIQRTEQGDSAMYLCASSLLAGGPTQYFGPGTRLTVL.